The entry below describes one T cell receptor (beta chain). Profiling relied on immunoSEQ multiplex PCR, and the TCRdb table lists in-frame clones only, not all of them. The table includes around 70,000 clones, around 97% detected once. This sample was taken from a study of technical replicates of blood from several donors. CDR1 MDHEN and CDR2 SYDVKM come from the germline V gene. Trimming took 5 bases from V and 4 from J, leaving 17 bases between them. This CDR3 region has 15 residues. The TCR sequence derives from a human donor in good health. This chain uses TRBV28 with TRBJ2-5; D is perhaps TRBD1 (8 bases). The sequenced material came from T cells isolated from PBMCs. The DNA for the CDR3 is TGTGCCAGCAGTCTTGGACAGGGAGGGCGAGAGACCCAGTACTTC. This encodes CASSLGQGGRETQYF. Combining the CDR3 with reference TRBV28 and TRBJ2-5 gives the whole variable domain DVKVTQSSRYLVKRTGEKVFLECVQDMDHENMFWYRQDPGLGLRLIYFSYDVKMKEKGDIPEGYSVSREKKERFSLILESASTNQTSMYLCASSLGQGGRETQYFGPGTRLLVL.